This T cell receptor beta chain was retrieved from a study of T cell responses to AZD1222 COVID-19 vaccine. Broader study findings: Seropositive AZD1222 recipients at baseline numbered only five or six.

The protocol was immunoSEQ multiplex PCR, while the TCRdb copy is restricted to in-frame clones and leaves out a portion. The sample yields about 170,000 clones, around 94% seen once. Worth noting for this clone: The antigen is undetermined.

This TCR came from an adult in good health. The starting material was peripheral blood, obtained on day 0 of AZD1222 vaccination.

CDR3 protein: CASSEEARSYEQYF. The DNA for the CDR3 is TGTGCCAGCAGTGAAGAAGCTCGTTCCTACGAGCAGTACTTC. V gene TRBV6-1 combines with J gene TRBJ2-7, with unresolved D. CDR3 size: 14 residues. Trimming left V 1 base short and J 1 base short, with 8 bases between. Per germline, CDR1 MNHNS and CDR2 SASEGT.